The present TCR beta chain was sequenced within a study of blood T cells in healthy people across ages. This clonotype was picked up a small number of times. The CDR3 has 13 residues. The V end was cut by 10 bases, the J end by 5 bases, with 17 bases between. CDR1 and CDR2 (germline): SGHRS, YFSETQ. A second PCR of about 7 to 12 cycles used a sample-barcoded 5' primer and a J-beta primer mix. TCRdb reprocessed the 5' RACE reads via MiXCR and lists one record per CDR3 protein. Among approximately 960,000 distinct CDR3 sequences listed, 29% were seen once. Donors each provided ten milliliters of peripheral blood. These data were likewise used in another study, on T cells of mothers and their children.

Material: blood. The clonotype originates from a woman aged 40 to 50 in good health. This chain joins TRBV5-1 and TRBJ2-3; possibly TRBD1 for D (6 bases). In DNA form, the CDR3 reads TGCGCCGGGGGCGAGGGGATTATAGATACGCAGTATTTT. Translating gives CAGGEGIIDTQYF.